The next 20 T cell receptor beta chains were all read from a single sample in a study of response to subunit inactivated influenza vaccine. Via MiXCR, TCRdb re-called the RT-PCR reads, giving one row per CDR3 protein. The sample has 200,000 to 300,000 distinct CDR3 sequences, 10% to 15% seen once; the top ten hold 7.8%. Specimen: non-naive T cells sorted from PBMCs, collected around two weeks before vaccination. The receptors derive from a man aged 50 to 60 who received an inactivated influenza vaccine.

V usage is TRBV5-5 and J usage is TRBJ2-1, with D perhaps TRBD1 or TRBD2 (6 bases each). The V end lost 4 bases, the J end lost 8 bases, and 19 bases lay between the germline ends. Germline values: CDR1 SGHKS, CDR2 YYEKEE (reference sequence). The CDR3 contains 15 residues. The CDR3 DNA follows: TGTGCCAGCAGCCCGGGGGCAGGGATCGCCCATGAGCAGTTCTTC. Its translation is CASSPGAGIAHEQFF. Combining the CDR3 with reference TRBV5-5 and TRBJ2-1 gives the whole variable domain DAGVTQSPTHLIKTRGQQVTLRCSPISGHKSVSWYQQVLGQGPQFIFQYYEKEERGRGNFPDRFSARQFPNYSSELNVNALLLGDSALYLCASSPGAGIAHEQFFGPGTRLTVL.

This clonotype has at least ten counts. This chain links TRBV29-1 with TRBJ2-1; D remains unclear. This CDR3 has 11 amino acids. V gave up 8 bases and J gave up 7 bases, with 12 bases separating them. Looked up from germline, CDR1 is SQVTM and CDR2 is ANQGSEA. The CDR3 sequence: CSSLRLNEQFF. For the CDR3, the DNA is TGCAGCTCCCTCCGTTTGAATGAGCAGTTCTTC.

The sample holds a few counts of this clonotype. The chain joins TRBV3-1 to TRBJ2-7; the match to TRBD2 covers 12 bases. CDR3 size: 14 residues. V shed 4 bases, J shed 5 bases, and the junction held 3 bases outside the gene matches. CDR1 and CDR2 (germline): LGHDT, YNNKEL (reference sequence). Written as DNA, the CDR3 is TGTGCCAGCAGCCCACTAGCGGGAGGTAACGAGCAGTACTTC. Translated, it gives CASSPLAGGNEQYF.

There are many counts of this clonotype. This sequence joins TRBV4-1 and TRBJ2-7; D call uncertain. The CDR3 totals 17 residues. The V gene's germline CDR1 is MGHRA and CDR2 YSYEKL. Trimming left V 1 base short and J 0 bases short, with 16 bases between. The CDR3 is CASSQAGMRQLSYEQYF. DNA for the CDR3: TGCGCCAGCAGCCAAGCGGGCATGCGTCAACTCTCCTACGAGCAGTACTTC.

Only a few counts were recorded for this clonotype. The chain joins TRBV20-1 to TRBJ1-1; 8 positions match TRBD1. V lost 2 bases and J lost 5; bases outside the gene matches: 4. Per the germline V gene, CDR1 is DFQATT and CDR2 is SNEGSKA (reference sequence). The CDR3 consists of 13 residues. The CDR3 protein is CSARYDRGTEAFF. The CDR3 DNA reads TGCAGTGCTAGATATGACAGGGGTACTGAAGCTTTCTTT.

The chain is built from TRBV20-1 and TRBJ1-1; no clear D. The CDR3 runs 13 residues. The germline gives CDR1 DFQATT, CDR2 SNEGSKA (reference sequence). Trimming cost V 6 bases and J 3 bases, with 14 bases left between them. The CDR3 coding sequence is TGCAGTGCAATAAGGTTGGCCGACACTGAAGCTTTCTTT. Its translation: CSAIRLADTEAFF.

This clonotype was counted between two and nine times. The genes are TRBV2 and TRBJ1-2; TRBD1 might be the D (6 bases). The CDR3 contains 12 residues. V was trimmed by 6 bases and J by 8 bases, leaving 13 bases between them. In germline, CDR1 is SNHLY, CDR2 FYNNEI. The CDR3, as DNA: TGTGCCAGCAGCGCAGGACAGTGGGGCTACACCTTC. Protein product: CASSAGQWGYTF.

This clonotype was observed at least ten times. The V gene is TRBV5-1, the J gene TRBJ2-5, with 8 nucleotides matching TRBD2. Germline V CDR1 and CDR2: SGHRS, YFSETQ. V shed 2 bases and J 1 base; nucleotides not matched to a gene: 4. This CDR3 has 15 amino acids. CDR3 nucleotides: TGCGCCAGCAGCTTCCAGCGGGGGACCCAAGAGACCCAGTACTTC. It codes for CASSFQRGTQETQYF.

This chain connects TRBV6-6 to TRBJ1-5; TRBD1 might be the D (6 bases). Germline V CDR1 and CDR2: MNHNY, SVGAGI (reference sequence). Deletions cut 5 bases from V and 3 bases from J, with 11 bases between. This CDR3 is 14 amino acids long. CDR3 region: CASSRQVYNQPQHF. The DNA for the CDR3 is TGTGCCAGCAGTCGACAGGTCTACAATCAGCCCCAGCATTTT.

This clonotype was found many times. The rearrangement joins TRBV29-1 to TRBJ2-3; D may be TRBD1 (5 bases). Germline V gene data show CDR1 as SQVTM and CDR2 as ANQGSEA. Trimming stripped 3 bases from V and 2 bases from J, with 12 bases between. The CDR3 sequence is 14 residues long. This CDR3 is CSVDGAGLTDTQYF. The DNA of the CDR3 is TGCAGCGTTGATGGGGCAGGGCTCACAGATACGCAGTATTTT.

The chain recombines TRBV29-1 with TRBJ1-1; D is perhaps TRBD1 (6 bases). V lost 4 bases and J lost 4, with 16 bases in between. CDR3 length: 14 residues. Germline V gene lookup returns CDR1 SQVTM and CDR2 ANQGSEA. DNA for the CDR3: TGCAGCGTTGCCGGGACATGGGGGATCACTGAAGCTTTCTTT. As protein: CSVAGTWGITEAFF.

The chain joins TRBV29-1 to TRBJ1-4, with D maybe TRBD1 (5 bases). The CDR3 is 15 amino acids. CDR1 SQVTM and CDR2 ANQGSEA come from the germline V gene. Between the trimmed V and J ends, which lost 6 bases and 4 bases, there was a span of 18 bases. The CDR3 loop reads CSVLGGRLGNEKLFF. The CDR3 bases are TGCAGCGTCCTCGGGGGTCGGTTGGGTAATGAAAAACTGTTTTTT.

The rearrangement uses TRBV20-1 and TRBJ2-7; D gene uncertain. The V end lost 5 bases, the J end lost 2 bases, and 10 bases lay between the germline ends. There are 12 residues in the CDR3. Germline V CDR1 and CDR2: DFQATT, SNEGSKA (reference sequence). As DNA, the CDR3 is TGCAGTGCTTCTTCGATACCCTACGAGCAGTACTTC. Encoded protein: CSASSIPYEQYF.

This clonotype has just a few counts. The V and J genes are TRBV5-1 and TRBJ2-2; TRBD2 matches 7 bases. Trimming removed 0 bases from V and 4 bases from J; junction bases left unmatched: 6. The CDR3 extends over 16 amino acids. Germline-derived CDR1 and CDR2 are SGHRS and YFSETQ. CDR3 loop: CASSLVGRAGTGELFF. The CDR3 coding sequence is TGCGCCAGCAGCTTGGTTGGGAGGGCCGGCACCGGGGAGCTGTTTTTT.

This rearrangement joins TRBV6-1 to TRBJ1-6, with 8 bases matching TRBD1. The CDR3 consists of 16 residues. V lost 5 bases, J lost 6 bases, and 9 bases stayed unmatched. Germline CDR1 reads MNHNS; CDR2 reads SASEGT. The CDR3 is CASSLQRTGTNSPLHF. DNA for the CDR3: TGTGCCAGCAGTCTCCAGCGGACAGGGACTAATTCACCCCTCCACTTT.

Ten or more counts support this clonotype. The rearrangement joins TRBV7-8 to TRBJ2-2; D remains ambiguous. V was clipped by 1 base and J by 1 base, with 13 bases between them. Germline V gives CDR1 SGHVS, CDR2 FQNEAQ. CDR3 length: 17 residues. As DNA, the CDR3 is TGTGCCAGCAGCTTAGTTGGGCGCCAGATGAACACCGGGGAGCTGTTTTTT. Its translation: CASSLVGRQMNTGELFF.

The rearrangement uses TRBV28 and TRBJ2-1; tentative D call: TRBD1 (6 bases). Germline CDR1 and CDR2: MDHEN and SYDVKM. V was shortened by 1 base and J by 1 base, with 14 bases between the two germline ends. The CDR3 length is 17 residues. CDR3 sequence reads: CASSLYPFQGSYNEQFF. CDR3 bases: TGTGCCAGCAGTTTATACCCCTTCCAGGGGTCCTACAATGAGCAGTTCTTC. The whole variable domain, remainder taken from reference TRBV28 and TRBJ2-1, is DVKVTQSSRYLVKRTGEKVFLECVQDMDHENMFWYRQDPGLGLRLIYFSYDVKMKEKGDIPEGYSVSREKKERFSLILESASTNQTSMYLCASSLYPFQGSYNEQFFGPGTRLTVL.

The rearrangement uses TRBV7-8 and TRBJ2-4, with D unclear. CDR1 and CDR2 from the germline V gene are SGHVS and FQNEAQ. The CDR3 runs 17 residues. V was clipped by 1 base and J by 0 bases, with 13 bases between them. The CDR3 loop reads CASSLGSGELAKNIQYF. In nucleotides, the CDR3 is TGTGCCAGCAGCTTAGGGTCCGGAGAACTAGCCAAAAACATTCAGTACTTC. Looking up the rest from reference TRBV7-8 and TRBJ2-4 gives the full variable domain: GAGVSQSPRYKVAKRGQDVALRCDPISGHVSLFWYQQALGQGPEFLTYFQNEAQLDKSGLPSDRFFAERPEGSVSTLKIQRTQQEDSAVYLCASSLGSGELAKNIQYFGAGTRLSVL.

The CDR3 region has the DNA TGTGCCAGCAGTAGGGCAGATTTGAACACTGAAGCTTTCTTT. Translating it yields CASSRADLNTEAFF. V usage is TRBV6-1 and J usage is TRBJ1-1; D remains unclear. CDR1 is MNHNS, CDR2 SASEGT, per germline. The length of the CDR3 is 14 residues. Trimming removed 5 bases from V and 0 bases from J, with 10 bases in between.

The chain uses TRBV27 and TRBJ1-2; 10 bases map to TRBD1. Per germline, CDR1 MNHEY and CDR2 SMNVEV (reference sequence). V was pared by 6 bases and J by 4 bases, with 8 bases of the junction left unmatched. CDR3 length: 15 amino acids. This CDR3 reads CASSGTGASLYGYTF. The CDR3 DNA follows: TGTGCCAGCAGCGGGACAGGGGCTTCTCTCTATGGCTACACCTTC.